One and the same sample provided the 10 T cell receptor beta chains below, sequenced in a study of shared clonotypes between healthy human individuals. The protocol was immunoSEQ multiplex PCR, while the TCRdb copy is restricted to in-frame clones and leaves out a portion. This table holds about 1.1 million clones, 60% to 80% found once. The sequenced sample was memory CD4+ T cells from PBMCs. Subset indicated: CD45RA-negative fraction. Every receptor here comes from a young man in good health. Some clones in this sample may be carry-over from other donors' samples.

The V and J genes are TRBV28 and TRBJ2-1, with TRBD1 as a possible D gene (6 bases). Germline V gene sequence: CDR1 MDHEN, CDR2 SYDVKM. The CDR3 has 14 residues. Between the trimmed V and J ends, which lost 5 bases and 4 bases, there was a span of 12 bases. In nucleotides, the CDR3 is TGTGCCAGCAGTCGGACAGAGACATACAATGAGCAGTTCTTC. Its protein is CASSRTETYNEQFF. Variable domain in full (rest from reference TRBV28 and TRBJ2-1): DVKVTQSSRYLVKRTGEKVFLECVQDMDHENMFWYRQDPGLGLRLIYFSYDVKMKEKGDIPEGYSVSREKKERFSLILESASTNQTSMYLCASSRTETYNEQFFGPGTRLTVL.

The rearrangement links TRBV6-1 to TRBJ1-2; TRBD1 matches 7 bases. V lost 4 bases, J lost 0 bases, and 11 bases stayed unmatched. CDR3 length: 17 amino acids. Germline values: CDR1 MNHNS, CDR2 SASEGT. This CDR3 reads CASSVGPGQLANYGYTF. CDR3 nucleotides: TGTGCCAGCAGTGTGGGTCCGGGACAGCTAGCTAACTATGGCTACACCTTC.

Regarding this clone: This sequence is one base from a far larger clone and is likely a read error. The same CDR3 also results from other DNA sequences found in this sample. The rearrangement joins TRBV27 to TRBJ2-2, with a possible D match to TRBD2 (5 bases). This CDR3 contains 20 residues. Germline V gives CDR1 MNHEY, CDR2 SMNVEV (reference sequence). The chain's CDR3 is CASKPKVFPMTLPNTGELFF. CDR3 coding DNA: TGTGCCAGCAAACCCAAAGTGTTCCCAATGACCCTACCGAACACCGGGGAGCTATTTTTT.

This clone was counted ten times or more. The chain recombines TRBV28 with TRBJ1-5; the D gene is possibly TRBD1 (5 bases). The CDR3 covers 14 residues. Per the germline V gene, CDR1 is MDHEN and CDR2 is SYDVKM. Trimming removed 3 bases at V and 4 bases at J, with 10 bases between. The CDR3 nucleotides are TGTGCCAGCAGTTTTGTTGGGGGGAATCAGCCCCAGCATTTT. The encoded protein is CASSFVGGNQPQHF.

This clone was detected only a few times. The chain recombines TRBV5-5 with TRBJ2-6; D is undetermined. The germline V gene encodes CDR1 SGHKS and CDR2 YYEKEE (reference sequence). V was trimmed by 4 bases and J by 4 bases, leaving 6 bases between them. The CDR3 runs to 13 residues. The CDR3 region is CASSLEGANVLTF. DNA of the CDR3: TGTGCCAGCAGCCTGGAAGGGGCCAACGTCCTGACTTTC.

This clone was seen more than once but under ten times. This chain connects TRBV6-1 to TRBJ2-7; possible D gene TRBD2, 6 bases. From germline, CDR1 is MNHNS and CDR2 SASEGT. The CDR3 consists of 12 residues. Trimming took 7 bases from V and 5 from J, leaving 12 bases between them. The CDR3 spells CASKTSYHEQYF. DNA of the CDR3: TGTGCCAGCAAAACTAGCTACCACGAGCAGTACTTC.

This chain joins TRBV5-1 and TRBJ1-1, with TRBD1 as a possible D gene (6 bases). V was cut by 4 bases and J by 0 bases, with 13 bases left in between. CDR1 and CDR2 from the germline V gene are SGHRS and YFSETQ. The CDR3 is 15 residues long. The CDR3 spells CASSRGGSLNTEAFF. CDR3 DNA sequence: TGCGCCAGCAGCCGGGGGGGCAGCCTGAACACTGAAGCTTTCTTT.

A word on this clone: One end of the junction varies from germline; a read error may be responsible. Other DNA sequences in this sample translate to the same CDR3. This chain links TRBV4-3 with TRBJ2-3; D not certain. Germline values: CDR1 LGHNA, CDR2 YSLEER. The CDR3 is 14 amino acids. CDR3 DNA: TGCGCCAGCAGCCTGGCTGCCGGCACAGATACGCAGTACTTT. Protein product: CASSLAAGTDTQYF.

This clone was recorded once. The V call is TRBV15, the J call TRBJ1-4; possible D gene TRBD1, 6 bases. The CDR3 has 14 amino acids. The V end lost 1 base, the J end lost 11 bases, and 14 bases lay between the germline ends. Germline values: CDR1 LNHNV, CDR2 YYDKDF (reference sequence). The CDR3 DNA sequence: TGTGCCACCAGCAGAGTTGGTGAAGGGGGGAAACTGTTTTTT. Translation gives CATSRVGEGGKLFF. The variable domain in full, completed from reference TRBV15 and TRBJ1-4, reads DAMVIQNPRYQVTQFGKPVTLSCSQTLNHNVMYWYQQKSSQAPKLLFHYYDKDFNNEADTPDNFQSRRPNTSFCFLDIRSPGLGDTAMYLCATSRVGEGGKLFFGSGTQLSVL.

The chain employs TRBV27 and TRBJ2-4; D is unclear. From germline, CDR1 is MNHEY and CDR2 SMNVEV (reference sequence). The CDR3 runs 13 residues. Between the trimmed V and J ends, which lost 6 bases and 2 bases, there was a span of 8 bases. In DNA form, the CDR3 reads TGTGCCAGCAGGGGTTTTACCAAAAACATTCAGTACTTC. Translation: CASRGFTKNIQYF.